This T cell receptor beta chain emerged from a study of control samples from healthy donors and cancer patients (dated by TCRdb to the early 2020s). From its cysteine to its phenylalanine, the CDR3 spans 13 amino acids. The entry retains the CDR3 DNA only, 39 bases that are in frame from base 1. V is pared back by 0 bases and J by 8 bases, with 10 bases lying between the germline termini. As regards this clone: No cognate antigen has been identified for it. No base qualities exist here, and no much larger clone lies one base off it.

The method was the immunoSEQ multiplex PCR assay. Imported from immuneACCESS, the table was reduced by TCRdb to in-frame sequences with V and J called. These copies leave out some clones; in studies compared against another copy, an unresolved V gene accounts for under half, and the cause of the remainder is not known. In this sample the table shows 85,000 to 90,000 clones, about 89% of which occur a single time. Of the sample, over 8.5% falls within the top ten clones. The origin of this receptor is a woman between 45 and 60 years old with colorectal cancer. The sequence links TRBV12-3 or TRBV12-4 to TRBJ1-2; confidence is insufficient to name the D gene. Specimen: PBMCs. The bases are TGTGCCAGCAGTTTAGCGCACTCTTACGGCTACACCTTC. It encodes CASSLAHSYGYTF.